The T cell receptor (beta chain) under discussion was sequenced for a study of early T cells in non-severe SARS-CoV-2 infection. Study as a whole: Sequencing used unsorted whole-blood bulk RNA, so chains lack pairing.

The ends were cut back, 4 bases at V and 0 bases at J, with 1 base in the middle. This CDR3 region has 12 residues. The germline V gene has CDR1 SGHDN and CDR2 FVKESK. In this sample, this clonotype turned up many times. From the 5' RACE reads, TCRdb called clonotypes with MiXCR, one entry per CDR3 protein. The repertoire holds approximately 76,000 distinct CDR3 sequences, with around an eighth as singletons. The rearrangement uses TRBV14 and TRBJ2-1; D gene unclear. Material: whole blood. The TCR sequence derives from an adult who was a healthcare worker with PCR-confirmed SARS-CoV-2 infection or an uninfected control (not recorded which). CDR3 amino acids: CASSPSYNEQFF. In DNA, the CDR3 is TGTGCCAGCAGCCCCTCCTACAATGAGCAGTTCTTC.